This TCR beta chain was observed in a study of control samples from healthy donors and cancer patients. This table comes from immunoSEQ multiplex PCR, and its TCRdb copy is limited to in-frame clones, with some not included. The sample consists of around 94,000 clones, 90% of them appearing once. This clone was found a few times. The sample was blood. The receptor was isolated from a young woman in good health.

The CDR3 is CASQLTTGELFF. CDR3 coding DNA: TGTGCCAGCCAACTTACCACCGGGGAGCTGTTTTTT. J is TRBJ2-2 and V is TRBV25-1; D remains unclear. The germline V gene has CDR1 MGHDK and CDR2 SYGVNS. With 8 bases removed from V and 4 bases from J, the gap between germline ends came to 8 bases. This CDR3 has 12 residues.